Sequencing of this T cell receptor beta chain was carried out in a study of blood T cell repertoires in COVID-19. Study overall: COVID-19 samples collected from the United States, Italy and Spain covered acute and convalescent phases.

Produced via immunoSEQ multiplex PCR; TCRdb's table is partial and in-frame only. Of fewer than 450,000 clones detected, more than 85% appear once; the ten largest clones hold approximately 0.93%. Trimming took off 8 bases at V and 5 bases at J, with 7 bases between the two ends. The CDR3 sequence is 12 residues long. Germline loops: CDR1 ENHRY, CDR2 SYGVKD. The origin of this receptor is a woman aged 25 to 39 who had recovered from COVID-19. The sequenced material came from PBMCs or T cells enriched from blood (not recorded which). The chain links TRBV10-3 to TRBJ1-6; D uncertain. For the CDR3, the DNA is TGTGCCATCGGCGGGAATAATTCACCCCTCCACTTT. This translates into CAIGGNNSPLHF.